Listed below are T cell receptor beta chains from one sample, sequenced in a study of T-cell reconstitution after alpha-beta-depleted transplantation in children. TCRdb recomputed calls from the PCR reads with MiXCR, one row per CDR3 protein. The table records roughly 70,000 distinct CDR3 sequences, 4.9% of them present only once. The source was PBMCs, mostly from graft donor cells, collected 180 days after TCRalphabeta/CD19-depleted stem cell transplant. These receptors were collected from a boy less than two years old who had a stem cell transplant for acute myeloid leukemia, so the T cells may come from the graft donor. Both conserved end residues are part of each CDR3. A D gene is named only where the DNA matches it firmly. Each size is how often the clone was seen (once, few, many) or a class if it is expanded.

J gene	V gene	D gene	clone size	CDR3 DNA	CDR3 protein
TRBJ2-1	TRBV5-1	.	many	TGCGCCAGCAGCCTACGGGACGGTTACAATGAGCAGTTCTTC	CASSLRDGYNEQFF
TRBJ1-6	TRBV20-1	.	many	TGCAGTGCTAGATGGCAGCTTAATTCACCCCTCCACTTT	CSARWQLNSPLHF
TRBJ1-2	TRBV7-6	TRBD1	many	TGTGCCAGCAGCGTCGGGGTACAGGGGTTTGGCTACACCTTC	CASSVGVQGFGYTF
TRBJ2-2	TRBV6-2/TRBV6-3	.	many	TGTGCCAGCAGTTCCCCCAAGCCCGGGGAGCTGTTTTTT	CASSSPKPGELFF
TRBJ2-7	TRBV11-1	TRBD2	many	TGTGCCAGCAGCCCCACCGGCTATCTTAGCGGGGGCTCCTACGAGCAGTACTTC	CASSPTGYLSGGSYEQYF
TRBJ1-6	TRBV9	TRBD1	many	TGTGCCAGCAGCGTAGTTGACAGGGAATCACCCCTCCACTTT	CASSVVDRESPLHF
TRBJ1-1	TRBV4-1	TRBD1	many	TGCGCCAGCAGCCAAGATCCTGGGACAGGAGTTGAAGCTTTCTTT	CASSQDPGTGVEAFF
TRBJ1-2	TRBV9	TRBD1	many	TGTGCCAGCAGCGCCCGTAGGGACAGCAGCGGCTACACCTTC	CASSARRDSSGYTF
TRBJ1-4	TRBV19	TRBD1	many	TGTGCCAGTAGCCTCGACAGGGGGTCTGAAAAACTGTTTTTT	CASSLDRGSEKLFF
TRBJ2-2	TRBV12-3/TRBV12-4	TRBD1	many	TGTGCCAGCAGCCCGGGACAGGGGGTTACCGGGGAGCTGTTTTTT	CASSPGQGVTGELFF
TRBJ2-2	TRBV7-2	.	many	TGTGCCAGCAGCTTAGACAGGGCAAGCGGGGAGCTGTTTTTT	CASSLDRASGELFF
TRBJ1-2	TRBV7-2	TRBD1	many	TGTGCCAGCAGCTTAGCAAGGACAGGGGTCGACTATGGCTACACCTTC	CASSLARTGVDYGYTF
TRBJ2-3	TRBV6-5	TRBD2	many	TGTGCCAGCAGTAACCTAGCGGCCCGATTTTCTACAGATACGCAGTATTTT	CASSNLAARFSTDTQYF
TRBJ2-2	TRBV6-6	.	many	TGTGCCAGCAGTTACAGGGAAACCGGGGAGCTGTTTTTT	CASSYRETGELFF
TRBJ2-1	TRBV24-1	.	many	TGTGCCACCGGGCAGGGCCCTCCCTACAATGAGCAGTTCTTC	CATGQGPPYNEQFF
TRBJ2-5	TRBV12-3/TRBV12-4	TRBD1	many	TGTGCCAGCAGTGGGGACAGGGGGCTAGAGACCCAGTACTTC	CASSGDRGLETQYF
TRBJ2-5	TRBV20-1	.	many	TGCAGTGCTGAGCTCGGGGAGACCCAGTACTTC	CSAELGETQYF